What follows is one T cell receptor (beta chain) and its context. This clone's antigen is unknown. Base qualities were left out, and no much larger clone turns up one base away. This sample stems from a study of CD8+ T cells in alopecia areata listed by TCRdb under 2018. Some background on the complete study: Treated patients were enrolled in an open-label pilot trial of oral tofacitinib at 5 to 10 mg twice daily for moderate-to-severe alopecia areata. Tofacitinib was administered for 6 to 18 months, and 6 months of follow-up off drug were then conducted to assess delayed response and recurrence. Disease severity in treated patients was measured with the SALT score, which quantifies the percentage of affected scalp surface area. High-throughput TCRbeta sequencing was used to examine T cell clonal expansion in alopecia areata in both the C3H/HeJ mouse model and human patients. In humans, TCRbeta sequencing was performed on scalp tissue and on sorted CD4+ and CD8+ peripheral blood T cells from healthy controls and from patients with patchy or totalis/universalis alopecia areata. Biopsies were taken from tofacitinib-treated patients at baseline and again at 4 and 24 weeks into treatment, and several of those patients also had a later scalp biopsy. Clonality in the scalp was compared among normal scalp (n=4), patchy alopecia areata scalp (n=8), and alopecia totalis/universalis scalp (n=8). RNA was obtained with the PAXgene miRNA kit for fixed scalp, the miRNeasy kit for PBMCs, and the RNeasy kit for mouse skin. immunoSEQ multiplex PCR using 35 Vbeta forward primers and 13 Jbeta reverse primers was used to amplify TCRbeta CDR3 regions. Broader findings and caveats from the paper: TCR sequences shared between patients were less clear than in mice, possibly partly because of HLA diversity in the patient population. Tofacitinib significantly lowered scalp clonality and the number of expanded CD8+ clones among the top 100 scalp clones. Higher clonality and more expanded CD8+ clones were observed in lesional scalp than in normal scalp, particularly in alopecia totalis/universalis, a finding suggestive of antigenic drive. Unlike mouse skin, which is dominated by gammadelta T cells, normal human skin has resident alphabeta T cells that are also sequenced, and this complicates analysis of the scalp TCR repertoire. Many expanded lesional clones persisted in scalp and blood during tofacitinib treatment, which may partly explain relapse after stopping treatment. Because the treated cohort was small and had just a single nonresponder, larger studies are needed to establish links between baseline CD8+ expansion and response.

The method behind the library was the immunoSEQ multiplex PCR assay. To provide template for TCR sequencing, every sample had RNA extracted and reverse transcribed into cDNA. SuperScript III was used for first-strand cDNA synthesis, primed with a 2:1 mix of oligo-dT and random hexamers. A synthetic immune receptor repertoire was used to gauge amplification bias, and whatever bias remained was removed computationally. In the paper's pipeline: Raw reads were preprocessed for error removal, and CDR3 was defined according to IMGT conventions as running from the conserved cysteine to phenylalanine. Clonality was calculated as 1 minus Shannon entropy normalized by log2 of the number of productive unique TCRs. CD4 or CD8 identity of scalp clones was inferred by cross-referencing scalp TCRbeta sequences with sorted blood CD4 and CD8 repertoires. As stored in TCRdb, this immuneACCESS dataset retains in-frame rearrangements with V and J assigned. A fraction of the clones does not appear; measured against another copy, unresolved V genes explain less than half of the discrepancy, and the remainder lacks a known reason. For V, J and clone size, that table is used; D and trimming come from the DNA. Within this sample are around 110,000 clones, with around 50% of them counted one time only. The ten biggest clones cover 10% to 15% of the sample.

What this sample's time point label stands for: about 25 weeks on oral tofacitinib. The intended sense of this specimen's treatment or condition label: oral pan-JAK inhibitor, 5-10 mg twice daily. From alopecia areata patients, peripheral blood was collected along with lesional scalp punch biopsies. PBMCs were isolated by density centrifugation and stained for CD3, CD4 and CD8, and CD4+ and CD8+ T cells were sorted on a FACSAria. V is clipped by 2 bases and J by 0 bases, and the sequence between their germline boundaries is 6 bases long. Inclusive of the bounding cysteine and phenylalanine, the CDR3 is 13 residues long. Just the 39-base CDR3 DNA is kept, in frame starting at base 1. The germline V gene sets CDR1 to SQVTM and CDR2 to ANQGSEA.

The sequencing used CD8+ T cells sorted from blood, collected at week 24, from a patient treated with tofacitinib. The V and J genes are TRBV29-1 and TRBJ2-3; the D gene is not confidently resolved. The TCR comes from a human donor with alopecia areata. The nucleotides are TGCAGCGTTGAAACGGACAGCACAGATACGCAGTATTTT. Its protein product is CSVETDSTDTQYF.